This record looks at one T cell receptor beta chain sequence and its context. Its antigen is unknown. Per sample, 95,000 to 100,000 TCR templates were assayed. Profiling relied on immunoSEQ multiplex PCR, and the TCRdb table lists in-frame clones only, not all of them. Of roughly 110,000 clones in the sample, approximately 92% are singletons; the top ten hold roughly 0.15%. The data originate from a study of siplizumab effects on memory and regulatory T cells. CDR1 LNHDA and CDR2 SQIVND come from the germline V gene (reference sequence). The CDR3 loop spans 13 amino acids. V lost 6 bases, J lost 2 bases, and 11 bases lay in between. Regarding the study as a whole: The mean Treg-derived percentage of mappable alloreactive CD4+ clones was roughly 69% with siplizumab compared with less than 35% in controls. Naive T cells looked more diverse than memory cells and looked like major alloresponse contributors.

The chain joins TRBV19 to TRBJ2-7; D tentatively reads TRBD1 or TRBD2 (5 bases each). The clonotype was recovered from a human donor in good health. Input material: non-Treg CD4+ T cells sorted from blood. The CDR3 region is CASSAGSPYEQYF. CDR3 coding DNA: TGTGCCAGTAGCGCAGGGAGCCCCTACGAGCAGTACTTC.